Listed below are T cell receptor beta chains from one sample, sequenced in a study of early T cells in non-severe SARS-CoV-2 infection. TCRdb passed the 5' RACE reads through MiXCR, listing each CDR3 protein once. Of nearly 110,000 distinct CDR3 sequences listed, 8.5% to 14% are singletons. Sequenced input: whole blood. The source is an adult who was a healthcare worker with PCR-confirmed SARS-CoV-2 infection or an uninfected control (not recorded which). The CDR3 runs from the conserved cysteine through the conserved F or W. The order of the fields is J gene, V gene, CDR3 protein.

TRBJ2-3 TRBV12-3/TRBV12-4 CASRGGRRQGTDTQYF
TRBJ2-7 TRBV3-1 CASSQEYSTGEQYF
TRBJ2-1 TRBV20-1 CSARTSSSYNEQFF
TRBJ2-1 TRBV5-6 CASSLYNEQFF
TRBJ2-1 TRBV7-9 CASSRQGYLGNEQFF
TRBJ2-2 TRBV4-1 CASSQGTDPAGELFF
TRBJ2-7 TRBV4-3 CASSQDHSAVYEQYF
TRBJ2-1 TRBV2 CASTVGLAGDEQFF
TRBJ1-5 TRBV21-1 CASSKDGPYAPEYQPQHF
TRBJ1-1 TRBV7-9 CASSLGFGIAFF
TRBJ2-1 TRBV20-1 CSAEVPGLAGGRPFF
TRBJ2-3 TRBV11-2 CASSSSGGWDTQYF
TRBJ2-7 TRBV6-1 CASSPSPWGESSYEQYF
TRBJ2-1 TRBV25-1 CASSAPTRTMMFF
TRBJ1-2 TRBV28 CASSLGAENYGYTF
TRBJ2-3 TRBV4-3 CASSQDYSTDTQYF
TRBJ2-7 TRBV7-9 CASSLRQGVYEQYF
TRBJ2-7 TRBV11-2 CASSPIRGNYEQYF
TRBJ1-1 TRBV29-1 CSAGPLGAFF
TRBJ2-3 TRBV11-2 CASSLIALAIRTDTQYF
TRBJ1-1 TRBV5-1 CASSLQGTDTEAFF
TRBJ1-4 TRBV7-9 CASSLQTGGEKLFF
TRBJ2-1 TRBV3-1 CASRVAGYNEQFF
TRBJ1-6 TRBV6-5 CASSTSGQGRNSPLHF
TRBJ2-2 TRBV27 CASSLAGTSYTGELFF
TRBJ1-2 TRBV3-1 CASSQSGYGYTF
TRBJ2-1 TRBV20-1 CSAIPTGANEQFF
TRBJ2-3 TRBV27 CASSSRAGSADTQYF
TRBJ1-1 TRBV7-9 CASSWTGKEAFF
TRBJ2-1 TRBV20-1 CSASDPSGSPEQFF
TRBJ1-5 TRBV20-1 CSALDSINQPQHF
TRBJ2-4 TRBV3-1 CASSQEVVAKNIQYF
TRBJ2-1 TRBV13 CASSLGWGGSSYNEQFF
TRBJ2-7 TRBV4-1 CASSQDADSYEQYF
TRBJ2-5 TRBV11-2 CASSWGQKETQYF
TRBJ1-5 TRBV2 CASSVSEGASPNQPQHF
TRBJ2-7 TRBV28 CASSFGLSAGEGYEQYF
TRBJ2-5 TRBV12-3/TRBV12-4 CASSLGGQETQYF
TRBJ2-1 TRBV20-1 CSARRASGSALWYNEQFF
TRBJ2-7 TRBV12-3/TRBV12-4 CASSFQGPREEQYF
TRBJ2-7 TRBV12-3/TRBV12-4 CASSFGGLGEQYF
TRBJ2-1 TRBV11-2 CASSSLTSGRTHEQFF
TRBJ2-1 TRBV5-8 CASSHLGGVNNDQFF
TRBJ1-6 TRBV9 CASSVALDESPLHF
TRBJ2-1 TRBV19 CASCLSGSSYNEQFF
TRBJ2-2 TRBV10-1 CASSASGLADNTGELFF
TRBJ2-1 TRBV12-5 CASGLGRAEQFF
TRBJ1-3 TRBV28 CASSQPAGAGNTIYF
TRBJ2-7 TRBV4-2 CASSQDPSGSLQYF
TRBJ2-1 TRBV25-1 CASSSNRGVYNEQFF